These T cell receptor beta chains were read from a single sample in a study of cytomegalovirus exposure and HLA in healthy donors. Some clones are missing from TCRdb's copy, which holds only in-frame ones; the method was immunoSEQ multiplex PCR. This table holds 65,000 to 75,000 clones, about 80% found once. Sequenced sample: PBMCs. The receptors here all came from a man aged 50-59 years in good health and CMV-seronegative. The CDR3 runs from the conserved cysteine through the conserved F or W. A D gene is named only where the DNA matches it firmly. For some rows the clone size is stated as once, few or many, or as a class when expanded; others skip it.

j_call: TRBJ2-4; cdr3_length: 15; clone_size: .; d_call: TRBD2; v_call: TRBV5-6; cdr3_nt: TGTGCCAGCAGCCTGACTAGCGGGAGGGTCCACATTCAGTACTTC; cdr3_aa: CASSLTSGRVHIQYF
j_call: TRBJ2-6; cdr3_length: 16; clone_size: .; d_call: TRBD1; v_call: TRBV7-9; cdr3_nt: TGTGCCAGCAGCTTGACAGGGGGCTCTAGGGCCAACGTCCTGACTTTC; cdr3_aa: CASSLTGGSRANVLTF
j_call: TRBJ2-1; cdr3_length: 12; clone_size: .; d_call: .; v_call: TRBV28; cdr3_nt: TGTGCCAGCTTCGGGGTCTACAATGAGCAGTTCTTC; cdr3_aa: CASFGVYNEQFF
j_call: TRBJ1-5; cdr3_length: 15; clone_size: .; d_call: .; v_call: TRBV7-9; cdr3_nt: TGTGCCAGCAGTCCTCGGGGGGCAGCTAATCAGCCCCAGCATTTT; cdr3_aa: CASSPRGAANQPQHF
j_call: TRBJ2-1; cdr3_length: 13; clone_size: .; d_call: .; v_call: TRBV7-2; cdr3_nt: TGTGCCAGCAGGAAAGTACTGGAGAATGAGCAGTTCTTC; cdr3_aa: CASRKVLENEQFF
j_call: TRBJ1-5; cdr3_length: 15; clone_size: .; d_call: .; v_call: TRBV28; cdr3_nt: TGTGCCAGCAGTGCACAGAGGAACAGGGATCAGCCCCAGCATTTT; cdr3_aa: CASSAQRNRDQPQHF
j_call: TRBJ2-1; cdr3_length: 10; clone_size: .; d_call: .; v_call: TRBV6-5; cdr3_nt: TGTGCCACAATGTACAATGAGCAGTTCTTC; cdr3_aa: CATMYNEQFF
j_call: TRBJ2-7; cdr3_length: 16; clone_size: .; d_call: TRBD2; v_call: TRBV13; cdr3_nt: TGTGCCAGCAGCTCTTTGGGAGCGGGGCACTCCTACGAGCAGTACTTC; cdr3_aa: CASSSLGAGHSYEQYF
j_call: TRBJ1-1; cdr3_length: 13; clone_size: few; d_call: .; v_call: TRBV6-5; cdr3_nt: TGTGCCAGCAGTTACTCCGGGGGGACTGAAGCTTTCTTT; cdr3_aa: CASSYSGGTEAFF
j_call: TRBJ2-2; cdr3_length: 15; clone_size: .; d_call: TRBD2; v_call: TRBV10-3; cdr3_nt: TGTGCCATCAGTAGTCGGGGGGGCCAAACCGGGGAGCTGTTTTTT; cdr3_aa: CAISSRGGQTGELFF
j_call: TRBJ2-7; cdr3_length: 17; clone_size: once; d_call: TRBD1; v_call: TRBV30; cdr3_nt: TGTGCCTGGAGTGTGGGGGCGGGGACAGGGACGGTCCACGAGCAGTACTTC; cdr3_aa: CAWSVGAGTGTVHEQYF
j_call: TRBJ2-2; cdr3_length: 17; clone_size: .; d_call: TRBD2; v_call: TRBV7-3; cdr3_nt: TGTGCCAGCAGCTCCCAACCCGGGACTAGCTTTCCCGGGGAGCTGTTTTTT; cdr3_aa: CASSSQPGTSFPGELFF
j_call: TRBJ2-3; cdr3_length: 16; clone_size: .; d_call: .; v_call: TRBV7-9; cdr3_nt: TGTGCCAGCAGCTTAGAAAATCAGGGTAGCACAGATACGCAGTATTTT; cdr3_aa: CASSLENQGSTDTQYF
j_call: TRBJ1-1; cdr3_length: 10; clone_size: .; d_call: .; v_call: TRBV29-1; cdr3_nt: TGCAGCGTGCTGACTGGTGAAGCTTTCTTT; cdr3_aa: CSVLTGEAFF
j_call: TRBJ1-2; cdr3_length: 13; clone_size: .; d_call: .; v_call: TRBV2; cdr3_nt: TGTGCCTGTTCCCCGACAGAGATATATGGCTACACCTTC; cdr3_aa: CACSPTEIYGYTF
j_call: TRBJ2-2; cdr3_length: 15; clone_size: .; d_call: .; v_call: TRBV14; cdr3_nt: TGTGCCAGCAGCCAAGCGGGGTCCTACACCGGGGAGCTGTTTTTT; cdr3_aa: CASSQAGSYTGELFF
j_call: TRBJ2-5; cdr3_length: 13; clone_size: .; d_call: TRBD1; v_call: TRBV5-6; cdr3_nt: TGTGCCAGCAGCTTGGACAGGGGACAGACCCAGTACTTC; cdr3_aa: CASSLDRGQTQYF
j_call: TRBJ1-1; cdr3_length: 13; clone_size: .; d_call: .; v_call: TRBV5-1; cdr3_nt: TGCGCCAGCAAAAAAGTCCCGAGCACTGAAGCTTTCTTT; cdr3_aa: CASKKVPSTEAFF
j_call: TRBJ1-6; cdr3_length: 15; clone_size: .; d_call: .; v_call: TRBV6-5; cdr3_nt: TGTGCCAGCAGTTACACCCAGGGCTGGAACTCACCCCTCCACTTT; cdr3_aa: CASSYTQGWNSPLHF
j_call: TRBJ1-5; cdr3_length: 13; clone_size: once; d_call: .; v_call: TRBV19; cdr3_nt: TGTGCCAGTAGTATAGGGGGCGGTCAGCCCCAGCATTTT; cdr3_aa: CASSIGGGQPQHF
j_call: TRBJ2-1; cdr3_length: 15; clone_size: .; d_call: TRBD1; v_call: TRBV7-8; cdr3_nt: TGTGCCAGCTGCCTGGGCGGACAGGGGACGTACGAGCAGTTCTTC; cdr3_aa: CASCLGGQGTYEQFF
j_call: TRBJ2-1; cdr3_length: 14; clone_size: .; d_call: TRBD2; v_call: TRBV5-4; cdr3_nt: TGTGCCAGCAGCTCAGGGACTAGCGGTAATGAGCAGTTCTTC; cdr3_aa: CASSSGTSGNEQFF
j_call: TRBJ1-1; cdr3_length: 16; clone_size: once; d_call: TRBD1; v_call: TRBV2; cdr3_nt: TGTGCCAGCAGGAGTGTTAGGGGGCAGAAGAACACTGAAGCTTTCTTT; cdr3_aa: CASRSVRGQKNTEAFF
j_call: TRBJ1-3; cdr3_length: 14; clone_size: few; d_call: .; v_call: TRBV5-1; cdr3_nt: TGCGCCAGCAGCTTGACCTACTCTGGAAACACCATATATTTT; cdr3_aa: CASSLTYSGNTIYF
j_call: TRBJ2-3; cdr3_length: 13; clone_size: .; d_call: TRBD1; v_call: TRBV10-3; cdr3_nt: TGTGCCGCCCGACAGGGCTTCACAGATACGCAGTATTTT; cdr3_aa: CAARQGFTDTQYF
j_call: TRBJ2-7; cdr3_length: 14; clone_size: .; d_call: TRBD1; v_call: TRBV4-1; cdr3_nt: TGCGCCAGCAGCCCCGGGACAGGGATATACGAGCAGTACTTC; cdr3_aa: CASSPGTGIYEQYF
j_call: TRBJ2-5; cdr3_length: 16; clone_size: once; d_call: TRBD1; v_call: TRBV7-6; cdr3_nt: TGTGCCAGCAGCTCATTAAAGCAGGGGGCGGGGGAGACCCAGTACTTC; cdr3_aa: CASSSLKQGAGETQYF
j_call: TRBJ2-6; cdr3_length: 14; clone_size: .; d_call: .; v_call: TRBV7-9; cdr3_nt: TGTGCCAGCAGCTTGAGGGCTGGGGCCAACGTCCTGACTTTC; cdr3_aa: CASSLRAGANVLTF
j_call: TRBJ2-7; cdr3_length: 15; clone_size: .; d_call: TRBD2; v_call: TRBV5-1; cdr3_nt: TGCGCCAGCAGCCCAATAGCGGGAGCGGCCTACGAGCAGTACTTC; cdr3_aa: CASSPIAGAAYEQYF
j_call: TRBJ2-3; cdr3_length: 15; clone_size: .; d_call: .; v_call: TRBV9; cdr3_nt: TGTGCCAGCAGCCCGCGGGGCACCAGCACAGATACGCAGTATTTT; cdr3_aa: CASSPRGTSTDTQYF
j_call: TRBJ1-2; cdr3_length: 16; clone_size: few; d_call: .; v_call: TRBV19; cdr3_nt: TGTGCCAGTATCCCAGGGATCTGGCCTTCCCCCTATGGCTACACCTTC; cdr3_aa: CASIPGIWPSPYGYTF
j_call: TRBJ2-2; cdr3_length: 15; clone_size: .; d_call: TRBD1; v_call: TRBV5-5; cdr3_nt: TGTGCCAGCAGCTTCGGGACAGAAAACACCGGGGAGCTGTTTTTT; cdr3_aa: CASSFGTENTGELFF
j_call: TRBJ2-3; cdr3_length: 15; clone_size: .; d_call: .; v_call: TRBV15; cdr3_nt: TGTGCCACCAGCAGAGATAGCTCCGGCACAGATACGCAGTATTTT; cdr3_aa: CATSRDSSGTDTQYF